One sample yielded the 4 T cell receptor beta chains listed below, sequenced in a study of CD8+ T cells in alopecia areata. Following RNA extraction, reverse transcription yielded cDNA that acted as the sequencing template. Only in-frame clones appear in the TCRdb table, and some are missing; sequencing was by immunoSEQ multiplex PCR. In the table there are some 240,000 clones, about 53% of which are singletons. Sequenced here: CD4+ T cells sorted from blood, sampled at week 0. The receptor set was obtained from a human donor with alopecia areata.

The chain links TRBV30 to TRBJ2-1; TRBD2 might be the D (6 bases). The germline V and J ends were trimmed by 2 bases and 0 bases, with 8 bases remaining between them. The CDR3 is 14 amino acids. Germline assignment: CDR1 GTSNPN and CDR2 SVGIG (reference sequence). The CDR3 protein is CAWSQAGSYNEQFF. DNA of the CDR3: TGTGCCTGGAGTCAAGCGGGCTCCTACAATGAGCAGTTCTTC.

This clone was counted at least ten times. J is TRBJ2-7 and V is TRBV19, with D unclear. Germline-derived CDR1 and CDR2 are LNHDA and SQIVND (reference sequence). The CDR3 covers 14 residues. Between the trimmed V and J ends, which lost 7 bases and 1 base, there was a span of 14 bases. The CDR3 nucleotides are TGTGCCAGTAAGACGGCAGTAGCTTCCTACGAGCAGTACTTC. It translates to CASKTAVASYEQYF.

A single count supports this clone. CDR3 region: CASSIGYHVPYEQYF. Written as DNA, the CDR3 is TGTGCCAGCAGTATCGGCTATCACGTCCCCTACGAGCAGTACTTC. The genes are TRBV6-5 and TRBJ2-7; D remains ambiguous. Germline V gives CDR1 MNHEY, CDR2 SVGAGI. Trimming shortened V by 5 bases and J by 2 bases, and 16 bases separated the two germline ends. This CDR3 is 15 amino acids long.

This clone was seen more than once but under ten times. The V gene is TRBV9, the J gene TRBJ1-6; weak D call: TRBD1 (6 bases). The V and J ends lost 4 bases and 6 bases respectively, with 17 bases between them. The CDR3 is 16 amino acids. The germline CDR1 and CDR2 sequences are SGDLS and YYNGEE. The CDR3 here is CASSSPGKGVNSPLHF. CDR3 DNA: TGTGCCAGCAGCTCTCCGGGGAAGGGGGTTAATTCACCCCTCCACTTT.